Sequencing of this T cell receptor beta chain was carried out in a study of shared clonotypes between healthy human individuals. Study overall: A donor's plate count was three for CD4 naive and three for CD4 memory; CD8 naive had two and CD8 memory one.

Findings and caveats of the study: Relative to clonotypes present in all four donors, those not shared had lower generation probabilities.

Points on this clone: Its antigen is currently unknown.

Data came from immunoSEQ multiplex PCR; TCRdb stores just in-frame clones and leaves some out. The profile shows millions of clones, more than 85% of them singletons. The J segment lost 0 bases and the V segment lost 6 bases, leaving 5 bases of the junction unmatched. Germline values: CDR1 WSHSY, CDR2 SAAADI. The CDR3 spans 14 residues. The chain employs TRBV10-2 and TRBJ2-7; 7 bases are a match to TRBD1. The sequence came from a man between 18 and 29 years old in good health. Some clones in this sample may be carry-over from other donors' samples. The sequenced sample was naive CD4+ T cells from PBMCs. Regarding subset: CD45RA+ positively selected. The CDR3 nucleotides are TGCGCCAGCAGGGGACAGACGGGCTCCTACGAGCAGTACTTC. It yields the protein CASRGQTGSYEQYF.